The following is a TCR beta chain sequence with its context. No antigen is known for it. Per-base qualities were not stored, and no clone one base away is much larger. The trim is 2 bases for V and 4 bases for J, with a gap of 9 bases between the germline ends. From the cysteine up to the phenylalanine, the CDR3 has a length of 14 residues. The kept DNA is CDR3 alone, 42 bases in frame from the first base. CDR1 LGHNA and CDR2 YNFKEQ are derived from the germline V gene. The immunoSEQ Assay, a bias-controlled multiplex PCR, was used to amplify TCRbeta CDR3 regions from genomic DNA. Per the source publication's procedure: The number of nucleated cells in each sample was estimated by amplification of reference gene primers within the assay. To quantify the absolute abundance of each unique TCRbeta CDR3 rearrangement, sequence reads were collapsed and filtered. For each sample, productive Simpson clonality was calculated by taking the square root of Simpson's diversity index across productive rearrangements. TCRdb re-hosts the immuneACCESS table, in-frame sequences only. Its copies lack some clones; in the studies checked, an unresolved V gene accounts for under half of them, and the cause for the rest is not known. That table furnishes V, J and clone size, whereas the DNA furnished D and trimming. The sample yields under 200,000 clones; more than 75% were counted once. 5.6% of the sample is taken by the ten largest.

Participants in the prospective study were enrolled through a virtual design, were aged roughly 18 to 90 years, and lived in approximately 25 United States geographic areas. Cohort assignment in the prospective study relied on participant-reported clinical history from a screening survey and a study questionnaire. Each participant in the prospective study had whole blood, serum and a nasopharyngeal or oropharyngeal swab collected by mobile phlebotomists. Prospective study participants could optionally give additional blood draws and questionnaires over a roughly two-month period. Blood samples from the prospective study were shipped frozen or at room temperature prior to DNA extraction. This sample stems from a study of blood T cell repertoires in COVID-19 (dated by TCRdb to the early 2020s). In the study overall: Collaborator samples came from the United States, Italy and Spain and covered acute and convalescent phases of COVID-19. The prospective study material was composed of cDNA or gDNA derived from T cells, B-cell-depleted T cells, or PBMCs. Deeply sampled blood TCRbeta repertoires from subjects exposed to, actively infected with, or recovered from COVID-19 were included in the dataset. The repertoires were released in a freely available public database meant as a resource for research on the immune response to SARS-CoV-2. Samples were obtained from the ongoing ImmuneRACE study (first 160 participants) and from over 1,000 subjects provided by 6 global collaborators. Nearly every sample came with metadata listing a de-identified subject ID, COVID-19 status, age in years and sex. Where HLA class I and class II types were available, the types were taken from metadata supplied by the sample provider, not from assay-based typing.

Paper-wide results and their limitations: The quantity of clinical and demographic metadata differed by source and by participant and was supplied without curation.

Sequencing was performed on PBMCs or T cells enriched from blood (not recorded which). The receptor was isolated from a man aged 40-50 years with acute COVID-19. The rearranged chain carries TRBV4-2 and TRBJ1-3; TRBD1 could be the D gene, as 5 bases match. The CDR3 reads as follows: CASSQPGDGNTIYF. In nucleotides, the sequence is TGTGCCAGCAGCCAACCGGGGGACGGAAACACCATATATTTT.